This TCR beta chain was captured in a study of blood T cell repertoires in COVID-19. This clone was detected once. The table came from immunoSEQ multiplex PCR; TCRdb's copy has only in-frame clones and leaves some out. The sample includes tens of thousands of clones, around 86% of them seen just once. Trimming at V came to 4 bases and at J to 6 bases, leaving 10 bases not matched to a gene. Germline V lookup: CDR1 SGHRS, CDR2 YFSETQ. The CDR3 length is 15 residues. The chain is built from TRBV5-1 and TRBJ1-1; 9 bases map to TRBD1. The source material was peripheral blood. This clonotype was sampled from a man in his 70s with acute or convalescent COVID-19. CDR3 amino acids: CASSQSQGARAEAFF. The CDR3 DNA is TGCGCCAGCAGCCAATCACAGGGGGCGCGCGCTGAAGCTTTCTTT.